Included here is one T cell receptor beta chain sequence, with context. One end of the junction varies from germline; a read error may be responsible. This sample is drawn from a study of shared clonotypes between healthy human individuals. Study-level background: CD4 naive cells filled three plates per donor, CD4 memory three, CD8 naive two and CD8 memory one.

Each cell subset's genomic DNA was divided evenly among several immunoSEQ plates. Profiled with immunoSEQ multiplex PCR; TCRdb holds only in-frame clones, not every one. There are over 2 million clones in the sample; about 95% occur only once, and about 1.1% lies in the top ten. Terminally differentiated effector memory CD45RA+ cells were left out of the naive CD8 fraction, which was CD45RO-negative and positively selected for CCR7. Specimen: naive CD8+ T cells sorted from blood. This TCR was sampled from a young man in good health.

The CDR3 is CASSYWRTGELFF. In DNA, the CDR3 is TGTGCCAGCAGCTACTGGAGGACCGGGGAGCTGTTTTTT. The chain links TRBV6-5 to TRBJ2-2, with D maybe TRBD2 (5 bases). The germline gives CDR1 MNHEY, CDR2 SVGAGI. The CDR3 spans 13 residues.